Presented here are 10 T cell receptor beta chains from one specimen sequenced in a study of human versus mouse CDR3 diversity and MHC coevolution. The data were produced by immunoSEQ multiplex PCR, yet TCRdb's version contains in-frame clones alone and is incomplete. The data show tens of thousands of clones, roughly 93% seen once. Sequencing input: naive CD4+ T cells from blood. The subset: CD45RO-negative CD62L-positive naive CD4 T cells. The source is a person aged 55 to 69 in good health.

Written as DNA, the CDR3 is TGTGCCAGCAGCCAAGTCGAGGGTATAAAAAACATTCAGTACTTC. It is translated as CASSQVEGIKNIQYF. The chain has TRBV14 and TRBJ2-4, with a tentative D call TRBD2 (5 bases). Trimming took off 1 base at V and 4 bases at J, with 11 bases between the two ends. Germline V gene lookup returns CDR1 SGHDN and CDR2 FVKESK. The CDR3 length is 15 residues.

The J gene is TRBJ1-1, the V gene TRBV29-1, with D hard to call. Germline V lookup: CDR1 SQVTM, CDR2 ANQGSEA. The CDR3 loop spans 14 amino acids. Trimming pared 5 bases from V and 0 bases from J, leaving 13 bases between. The CDR3 DNA sequence: TGCAGCGTTAAGAGAGTGGTTATGAACACTGAAGCTTTCTTT. Amino acid sequence: CSVKRVVMNTEAFF.

This rearrangement joins TRBV6-1 to TRBJ2-5, with D uncertain. The V gene lost 5 bases and the J gene lost 5 bases, with 9 bases spanning the gap. The CDR3 runs 12 residues. Germline assignment: CDR1 MNHNS and CDR2 SASEGT. CDR3 in amino acids: CASSTRWETQYF. The DNA for the CDR3 is TGTGCCAGCAGTACCCGGTGGGAGACCCAGTACTTC.

This clone came up once. The chain links TRBV14 to TRBJ2-5, with D uncertain. The CDR3 has 15 amino acids. Germline-derived CDR1 and CDR2 are SGHDN and FVKESK. Between the trimmed V and J ends, which lost 1 base and 5 bases, there was a span of 14 bases. As DNA, the CDR3 is TGTGCCAGCAGCCAAGCGGGTGACCTCATCGAGACCCAGTACTTC. Protein: CASSQAGDLIETQYF.

This clone was seen a few times. The chain combines TRBV29-1 with TRBJ2-4; no reliable D call. Trimming removed 2 bases from V and 1 base from J, with 3 bases in between. Germline V gene data show CDR1 as SQVTM and CDR2 as ANQGSEA. The CDR3 runs to 12 residues. The CDR3 DNA is TGCAGCGTTGAACCGGCCAAAAACATTCAGTACTTC. It translates to CSVEPAKNIQYF.

The rearrangement links TRBV10-3 to TRBJ2-3; 7 bases agree with TRBD2. J lost 2 bases, V lost 2 bases, and 4 bases had no gene match. The CDR3 runs 15 residues. Germline CDR1 ENHRY, CDR2 SYGVKD. The CDR3 DNA reads TGTGCCATCAGTGAGGGGCTAGCGGACACAGATACGCAGTATTTT. The encoded protein is CAISEGLADTDTQYF.

V and J are TRBV12-5 and TRBJ1-5; tentative D call: TRBD1 (6 bases). This CDR3 is 16 amino acids long. The germline V and J ends were trimmed by 1 base and 5 bases, with 15 bases remaining between them. In germline, CDR1 is LGHNT, CDR2 FRNRAP. The CDR3 spells CASGLGGRGGDQPQHF. Written as DNA, the CDR3 is TGTGCTAGTGGTTTGGGCGGCAGGGGAGGGGATCAGCCCCAGCATTTT.

V usage is TRBV6-5 and J usage is TRBJ1-3, with unresolved D. Germline V gene sequence: CDR1 MNHEY, CDR2 SVGAGI. The CDR3 consists of 14 residues. V shed 2 bases and J shed 0 bases, with 5 bases lying between them. CDR3 protein: CASSYLSSGNTIYF. The CDR3 nucleotides read TGTGCCAGCAGTTACCTGAGCTCTGGAAACACCATATATTTT.

CDR3 in amino acids: CASSFGDRGHEQYF. The CDR3 DNA sequence: TGCGCCAGCAGCTTCGGGGACAGGGGGCACGAGCAGTACTTC. The V gene is TRBV5-1, the J gene TRBJ2-7, with TRBD1 matching 12 bases. V gave up 2 bases and J gave up 5 bases; unmatched junction bases: 2. The CDR3 extends over 14 amino acids. Germline V gene lookup returns CDR1 SGHRS and CDR2 YFSETQ.

This clone was counted once. This chain joins TRBV6-1 and TRBJ1-2; D perhaps matches TRBD1 (6 bases). V dropped 5 bases and J dropped 0 bases, with 13 bases sitting between them. Per germline, CDR1 MNHNS and CDR2 SASEGT. This CDR3 spans 15 amino acids. The DNA for the CDR3 is TGTGCCAGCAGTCGCGACAGGAGTTCTAACTATGGCTACACCTTC. Amino acids: CASSRDRSSNYGYTF.